Each of the 30 T cell receptor beta chains below was sequenced from the same sample in a study of cytomegalovirus exposure and HLA in healthy donors. The PCR made use of 60 Vbeta and 13 Jbeta primers. Measured with immunoSEQ multiplex PCR; TCRdb has only the in-frame clones, and not every one. Counted here are around 140,000 clones, around 78% occurring once; the ten biggest clones make up roughly 6.2%. The sequenced material came from PBMCs. The receptors stem from a woman aged 40 to 50 in good health and CMV-seropositive.

Only a few counts were recorded for this clone. The genes are TRBV6-6 and TRBJ2-1, with no clear D. Germline V lookup: CDR1 MNHNY, CDR2 SVGAGI (reference sequence). CDR3 length: 12 amino acids. V was trimmed by 4 bases and J by 6 bases, leaving 7 bases between them. The CDR3 coding sequence is TGTGCCAGCAGTTTACCGGGCAATGAGCAGTTCTTC. It encodes CASSLPGNEQFF.

A few counts support this clone. This rearrangement joins TRBV7-9 to TRBJ2-7, with 15 bases aligning to TRBD2. The CDR3 loop spans 15 amino acids. With V trimmed by 11 bases and J by 3 bases, 8 bases remained unmatched. Germline V gene sequence: CDR1 SEHNR, CDR2 FQNEAQ (reference sequence). CDR3 coding DNA: TGTGCCGCAGCCGGGACTAGCGGGAGGTTCTACGAGCAGTACTTC. Encoded protein: CAAAGTSGRFYEQYF.

The V and J genes are TRBV27 and TRBJ2-1; TRBD2 agrees at 8 bases. CDR3 length: 16 amino acids. Germline-derived CDR1 and CDR2 are MNHEY and SMNVEV (reference sequence). With V trimmed by 4 bases and J by 8 bases, 13 bases remained unmatched. DNA for the CDR3: TGTGCCAGCAGTTACCGAGCGGGAGCCATCACGGATGAGCAGTTCTTC. The encoded protein is CASSYRAGAITDEQFF.

The gene calls are TRBV19 and TRBJ1-5, with 8 bases that match TRBD1. The CDR3 is 15 amino acids. Germline trimming cut 5 bases from V and 11 bases from J; bases unmatched to any gene: 14. The germline V gene encodes CDR1 LNHDA and CDR2 SQIVND (reference sequence). The CDR3 nucleotides are TGTGCCAGTAGTGACAGGGGACGGGTCCCTTCGGCCCAGCATTTT. It specifies CASSDRGRVPSAQHF.

The chain has TRBV5-1 and TRBJ2-7; D might be TRBD2 (6 bases). Germline V gene lookup returns CDR1 SGHRS and CDR2 YFSETQ. The CDR3 runs 13 residues. V was trimmed by 4 bases and J by 1 base, leaving 9 bases between them. This CDR3 is CASSRRGSYEQYF. The CDR3 bases are TGCGCCAGCAGCCGGCGGGGATCCTACGAGCAGTACTTC.

The chain is built from TRBV28 and TRBJ1-1; no clear D. Per the germline V gene, CDR1 is MDHEN and CDR2 is SYDVKM. This CDR3 comprises 13 residues. The V and J ends lost 5 bases and 4 bases respectively, with 11 bases between them. CDR3 DNA sequence: TGTGCCAGCAGTCTCCTGGGGAGCACTGAAGCTTTCTTT. This sequence encodes CASSLLGSTEAFF.

Concerning this clone itself: The same CDR3 also results from other DNA sequences found in this sample. The chain carries TRBV6-1 and TRBJ1-5; 7 bases agree with TRBD1. V trimming: 4 bases; J trimming: 2 bases; junction bases outside the gene matches: 2. The CDR3 is 14 amino acids. CDR1 is MNHNS, CDR2 SASEGT, per germline. As DNA, the CDR3 is TGTGCCAGCAGTGGACAGGGAGGCAATCAGCCCCAGCATTTT. It translates to CASSGQGGNQPQHF.

The V gene is TRBV27, the J gene TRBJ2-5; a possible D gene is TRBD2 (5 bases). Deletions cut 6 bases from V and 5 bases from J, with 13 bases between. The V gene's germline CDR1 is MNHEY and CDR2 SMNVEV (reference sequence). This CDR3 has 13 residues. The CDR3 is CASRGRGWETQYF. Written as DNA, the CDR3 is TGTGCCAGCAGGGGCCGGGGTTGGGAGACCCAGTACTTC.

The chain uses TRBV27 and TRBJ1-5; D is perhaps TRBD1 (5 bases). CDR3 size: 14 residues. Looked up from germline, CDR1 is MNHEY and CDR2 is SMNVEV (reference sequence). V gave up 3 bases and J gave up 7 bases, with 13 bases separating them. CDR3: CASSFRGDRQPQHF. As DNA, the CDR3 is TGTGCCAGCAGTTTTCGGGGGGATCGGCAGCCCCAGCATTTT.

V is TRBV21-1 and J is TRBJ2-5; TRBD2 is the table's D call and was not checked against the DNA. TRBV21-1 is a pseudogene locus. This CDR3 is built from 16 residues. CDR3 in DNA: TGTGCCAGCAGCAAAGAAACTAGCGGGAACGGAGAGACCCAGTACTTC. Encoded protein: CASSKETSGNGETQYF.

The chain links TRBV4-1 to TRBJ2-6, with 7 positions matching TRBD1. V lost 3 bases and J lost 2; bases outside the gene matches: 4. CDR1 and CDR2 from the germline V gene are MGHRA and YSYEKL. The CDR3 extends over 16 amino acids. The CDR3 DNA follows: TGCGCCAGCAGCCAGCCTGGGACAGCTGGGGCCAACGTCCTGACTTTC. It encodes CASSQPGTAGANVLTF.

The V gene is TRBV28, the J gene TRBJ2-5, with 9 bases matching TRBD2. CDR3 length equals 16 residues. V trimming: 1 base; J trimming: 5 bases; junction bases outside the gene matches: 8. CDR1 is MDHEN, CDR2 SYDVKM, per germline. The CDR3 here is CASSLSSSGTRETQYF. Here the CDR3 DNA reads TGTGCCAGCAGTTTATCTTCTAGCGGGACGAGGGAGACCCAGTACTTC.

The chain carries TRBV5-1 and TRBJ1-3, with D perhaps TRBD1 (6 bases). This CDR3 has 15 residues. Germline assignment: CDR1 SGHRS and CDR2 YFSETQ. The V and J ends lost 3 bases and 2 bases respectively, with 12 bases between them. The DNA of the CDR3 is TGCGCCAGCAGCTCTCAGGGGCAGACTGGAAACACCATATATTTT. Encoded protein: CASSSQGQTGNTIYF.

V and J are TRBV7-6 and TRBJ2-3; 11 positions agree with TRBD2. The CDR3 extends over 22 amino acids. In germline, CDR1 is SGHVS, CDR2 FNYEAQ. The V and J ends lost 5 bases and 6 bases, in that order; junction bases with no gene match: 28. The CDR3 sequence: CASSPTVPLRGWGLAAQDTQYF. The DNA for the CDR3 is TGTGCCAGCAGCCCCACGGTCCCTCTCAGGGGATGGGGACTAGCGGCCCAGGATACGCAGTATTTT.

The rearrangement joins TRBV15 to TRBJ1-1; perhaps TRBD1 as D (5 bases). Per germline, CDR1 LNHNV and CDR2 YYDKDF (reference sequence). The V and J ends lost 0 bases and 6 bases respectively, with 11 bases between them. The CDR3 sequence is 14 residues long. CDR3 bases: TGTGCCACCAGCAGAGATATGGGGGGGGCTGAAGCTTTCTTT. Translated, it gives CATSRDMGGAEAFF.

The chain is built from TRBV7-2 and TRBJ2-7; D gene ambiguous. CDR3 size: 13 residues. Between the trimmed V and J ends, which lost 2 bases and 5 bases, there was a span of 10 bases. Germline CDR1 SGHTA, CDR2 FQGNSA. Written as DNA, the CDR3 is TGTGCCAGCAGCTTATCCGGGTTTAACGAGCAGTACTTC. It translates to CASSLSGFNEQYF.

Concerning this clone itself: This same CDR3 is encoded by further DNA sequences in the sample. V gene TRBV18 combines with J gene TRBJ1-1; possible D gene TRBD1, 5 bases. Germline CDR1 KGHSH, CDR2 LQKENI. V lost 0 bases and J lost 4, with 6 bases in between. The CDR3 has 13 residues. The CDR3 loop reads CASSPPGGTEAFF. CDR3 sequence (DNA): TGTGCCAGCTCACCACCGGGGGGCACTGAAGCTTTCTTT.

The rearrangement uses TRBV11-3 and TRBJ1-4; TRBD1 matches 7 bases. CDR1 and CDR2 from the germline V gene are SGHNT and YENEEA. V gave up 5 bases and J gave up 8 bases; unmatched junction bases: 8. The CDR3 has 14 amino acids. For the CDR3, the DNA is TGTGCCAGCAGCAGCAGGGGGGCGGGCGAAAAACTGTTTTTT. Translating it yields CASSSRGAGEKLFF.

The CDR3 DNA reads TGTGCCAGCAAAACCTTCGGGACATCTGGCCAAGAGACCCAGTACTTC. Translation: CASKTFGTSGQETQYF. V usage is TRBV6-6 and J usage is TRBJ2-5; the D gene is possibly TRBD1 (6 bases). The germline gives CDR1 MNHNY, CDR2 SVGAGI (reference sequence). The V gene lost 7 bases and the J gene lost 1 base, with 19 bases spanning the gap. This CDR3 has 16 amino acids.

The J gene is TRBJ2-5, the V gene TRBV29-1, with D perhaps TRBD2 (6 bases). V was pared by 5 bases and J by 1 base, with 8 bases between. Germline V gives CDR1 SQVTM, CDR2 ANQGSEA. CDR3 length: 12 amino acids. Here the CDR3 DNA reads TGCAGCGTTTCACTAGCCCAAGAGACCCAGTACTTC. It encodes CSVSLAQETQYF.

The J gene is TRBJ2-7, the V gene TRBV11-2; D is uncertain. The CDR3 has 11 amino acids. Germline-derived CDR1 and CDR2 are SGHAT and FQNNGV. Trimming cost V 3 bases and J 4 bases, with 4 bases left between them. This chain's CDR3 is CASSFQYEQYF. CDR3 sequence (DNA): TGTGCCAGCAGCTTTCAGTACGAGCAGTACTTC.

Worth noting for this clone: Other nucleotide sequences in the sample specify the same CDR3. The rearrangement links TRBV5-1 to TRBJ2-7; 7 bases align to TRBD1. The V gene end was trimmed by 2 bases and the J gene end by 2 bases; junction bases not matched to a gene: 4. CDR1 and CDR2 from the germline V gene are SGHRS and YFSETQ. The CDR3 contains 14 residues. CDR3 in DNA: TGCGCCAGCAGCTTAGGGGGCCGTGCCTACGAGCAGTACTTC. As protein: CASSLGGRAYEQYF.

The chain carries TRBV28 and TRBJ2-7, with D perhaps matching TRBD2 (5 bases). CDR3 length: 14 residues. Trimming shortened V by 2 bases and J by 9 bases, and 17 bases separated the two germline ends. From germline, CDR1 is MDHEN and CDR2 SYDVKM. The CDR3 region has the DNA TGTGCCAGCAGTTTAGCGGGCCACTCGAGGAGGCAGTACTTC. This encodes CASSLAGHSRRQYF.

The rearrangement joins TRBV27 to TRBJ2-3; D not resolved. V lost 1 base, J lost 4 bases, and 6 bases lay in between. The V gene's germline CDR1 is MNHEY and CDR2 SMNVEV (reference sequence). This CDR3 is 13 amino acids long. The CDR3 reads CASSLLAADTQYF. The CDR3, as DNA: TGTGCCAGCAGTTTATTGGCGGCAGATACGCAGTATTTT.

V is TRBV5-4 and J is TRBJ2-5; D is ambiguous. V was shortened by 6 bases and J by 2 bases, with 11 bases between the two germline ends. Germline CDR1 SGHNT, CDR2 YYREEE (reference sequence). The CDR3 runs to 13 residues. The CDR3 is CASTSTRQETQYF. Written as DNA, the CDR3 is TGTGCCAGCACCTCGACAAGGCAAGAGACCCAGTACTTC.

This clone was picked up a small number of times. V is TRBV7-2 and J is TRBJ2-3, with D unresolved. This CDR3 has 11 residues. Germline CDR1 is SGHTA and CDR2 is FQGNSA. Deletions cut 3 bases from V and 5 bases from J, with 3 bases between. The CDR3 sequence: CASSFRDTQYF. In DNA, the CDR3 is TGTGCCAGCAGCTTCCGAGATACGCAGTATTTT.

This clone was seen once. This rearrangement joins TRBV9 to TRBJ2-5; no firm D call. Trimming pared 5 bases from V and 0 bases from J, leaving 11 bases between. The CDR3 has 14 amino acids. Per the germline V gene, CDR1 is SGDLS and CDR2 is YYNGEE. The DNA of the CDR3 is TGTGCCAGCAGTAGAACGGGTTACCAAGAGACCCAGTACTTC. Translation: CASSRTGYQETQYF.

The chain recombines TRBV11-2 with TRBJ1-4; 7 nucleotides agree with TRBD1. CDR1 and CDR2 (germline): SGHAT, FQNNGV. The V segment lost 6 bases and the J segment 6 bases; nucleotides outside the gene matches: 10. The CDR3 is 15 residues long. This CDR3 is CASSPQGGRDEKLFF. The DNA for the CDR3 is TGTGCCAGCAGTCCTCAAGGGGGCCGGGATGAAAAACTGTTTTTT.

The chain recombines TRBV19 with TRBJ1-1; a possible D gene is TRBD1 (5 bases). CDR1 is LNHDA, CDR2 SQIVND, per germline (reference sequence). Trimming took off 2 bases at V and 4 bases at J, with 8 bases between the two ends. The CDR3 loop spans 13 amino acids. CDR3 protein: CASSIRGITEAFF. CDR3 bases: TGTGCCAGTAGTATAAGGGGAATCACTGAAGCTTTCTTT.

This rearrangement joins TRBV6-5 to TRBJ1-2, with 9 bases fitting TRBD1. The CDR3 contains 14 residues. CDR1 is MNHEY, CDR2 SVGAGI, per germline. With V trimmed by 6 bases and J by 8 bases, 10 bases remained unmatched. In nucleotides, the CDR3 is TGTGCCAGCAGCCTACACAGGGGGCTCGGGGGCTACACCTTC. It codes for CASSLHRGLGGYTF.